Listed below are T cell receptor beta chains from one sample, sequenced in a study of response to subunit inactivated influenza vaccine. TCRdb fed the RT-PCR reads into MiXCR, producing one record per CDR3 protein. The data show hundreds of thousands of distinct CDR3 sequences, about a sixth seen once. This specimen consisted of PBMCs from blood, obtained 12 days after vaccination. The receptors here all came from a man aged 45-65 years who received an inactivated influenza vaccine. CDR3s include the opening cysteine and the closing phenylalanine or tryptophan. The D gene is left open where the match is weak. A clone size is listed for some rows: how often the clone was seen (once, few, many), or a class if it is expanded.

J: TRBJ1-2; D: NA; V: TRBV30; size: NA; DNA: TGTGCCTGGAGGGTAAAGGAACCCCCCTATGGCTACACCTTC; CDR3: CAWRVKEPPYGYTF
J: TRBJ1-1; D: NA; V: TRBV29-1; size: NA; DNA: TGCAGCGTTTCCGACACGAACACTGAAGCTTTCTTT; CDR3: CSVSDTNTEAFF
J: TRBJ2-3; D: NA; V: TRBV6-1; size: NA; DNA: TGTGCCAGCAGTTCTTCTGAGTATACGCAGTATTTT; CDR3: CASSSSEYTQYF
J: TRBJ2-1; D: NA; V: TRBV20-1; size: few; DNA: TGCAGTGCTAGAGTTTCGGGGGCCTACAATGAGCAGTTCTTC; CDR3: CSARVSGAYNEQFF
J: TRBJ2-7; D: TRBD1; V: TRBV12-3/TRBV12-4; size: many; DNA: TGTGCCAGCAGTTTACAGGGGGTGGGCGAGCAGTACTTC; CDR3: CASSLQGVGEQYF
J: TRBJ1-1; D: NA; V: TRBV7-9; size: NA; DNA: TGTGCCAGCAGCCACGACAGGAATGAAGCTTTCTTT; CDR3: CASSHDRNEAFF
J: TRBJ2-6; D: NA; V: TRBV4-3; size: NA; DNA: TGCGCCAGCAGCCGCGGCCGGGGAGGGGCCAACGTCCTGACTTTC; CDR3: CASSRGRGGANVLTF
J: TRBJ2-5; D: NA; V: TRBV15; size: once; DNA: TGCGCCACCAGCCGGAACAGGGTATCGGGGAAAGAGACCCAGTACTTC; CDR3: CATSRNRVSGKETQYF
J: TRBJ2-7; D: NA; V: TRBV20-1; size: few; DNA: TGCAGTGCCTCGCTGGGGGGGCTATACGAGCAGTACTTC; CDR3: CSASLGGLYEQYF
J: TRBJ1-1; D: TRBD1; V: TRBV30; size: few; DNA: TGTGCCGGGACAGGGGGTTTCTCTGAAGCTTTCTTT; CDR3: CAGTGGFSEAFF
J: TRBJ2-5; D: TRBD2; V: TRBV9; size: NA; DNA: TGTGCCAGCAGCGACCCACTAGCGATCCAAGAGACCCAGTACTTC; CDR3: CASSDPLAIQETQYF
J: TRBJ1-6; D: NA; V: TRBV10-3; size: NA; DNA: TGTGCCATCAGTGGGGAGACAGAGAATTCACCCCTCCACTTT; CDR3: CAISGETENSPLHF
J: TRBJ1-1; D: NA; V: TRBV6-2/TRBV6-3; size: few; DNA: TGTGCCAGCAGTTCCCCTCACCCGGGATGGAACACTGAAGCTTTCTTT; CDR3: CASSSPHPGWNTEAFF
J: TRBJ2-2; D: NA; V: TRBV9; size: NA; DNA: TGTGCCAGCAGACCCCCCGGCGGAAACACCGGGGAGCTGTTTTTT; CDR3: CASRPPGGNTGELFF
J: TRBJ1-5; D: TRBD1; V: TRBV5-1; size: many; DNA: TGCGCCAGCAGCTTGGGAGCAGGGGGCAGCAATCAGCCCCAGCATTTT; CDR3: CASSLGAGGSNQPQHF
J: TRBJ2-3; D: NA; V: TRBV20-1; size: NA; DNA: TGCAGTGCTAGCGGGATAACAACAGATACGCAGTATTTT; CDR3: CSASGITTDTQYF
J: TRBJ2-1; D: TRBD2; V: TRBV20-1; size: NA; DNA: TGCAGTGCTTGGGGGGGAAATGAGCAGTTCTTC; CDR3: CSAWGGNEQFF
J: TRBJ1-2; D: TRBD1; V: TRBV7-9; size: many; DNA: TGTGCCAGCAGCGAATCCGGGACAGGGGATGGCTACACCTTC; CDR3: CASSESGTGDGYTF
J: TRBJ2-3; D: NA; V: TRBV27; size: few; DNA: TGTGCCAGCAGATTAAAGCTCCTTCCGAGAAGCACAGATACGCAGTATTTT; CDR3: CASRLKLLPRSTDTQYF
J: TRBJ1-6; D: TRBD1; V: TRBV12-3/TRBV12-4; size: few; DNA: TGTGCCAGCAGCAGCACGGGACAGGGTACACCCCTCCACTTT; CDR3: CASSSTGQGTPLHF
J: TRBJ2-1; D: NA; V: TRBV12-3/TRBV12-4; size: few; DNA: TGTGCCAGCAGATTCGGGGCCTACAATGAGCAGTTCTTC; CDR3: CASRFGAYNEQFF
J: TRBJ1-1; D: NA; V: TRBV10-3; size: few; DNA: TGTGCCATCAGTCGGGGCCAAGGCGACACTGAAGCTTTCTTT; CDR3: CAISRGQGDTEAFF
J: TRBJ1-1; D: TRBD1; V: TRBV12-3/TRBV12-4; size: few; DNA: TGTGCCAGCAATCCGACAGGGGGCCTTGAAGCTTTCTTT; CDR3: CASNPTGGLEAFF
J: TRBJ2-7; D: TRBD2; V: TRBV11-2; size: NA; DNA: TGTGCCAGCACCGGGCGCGGGGAGGGGATGTACGAGCAGTACTTC; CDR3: CASTGRGEGMYEQYF